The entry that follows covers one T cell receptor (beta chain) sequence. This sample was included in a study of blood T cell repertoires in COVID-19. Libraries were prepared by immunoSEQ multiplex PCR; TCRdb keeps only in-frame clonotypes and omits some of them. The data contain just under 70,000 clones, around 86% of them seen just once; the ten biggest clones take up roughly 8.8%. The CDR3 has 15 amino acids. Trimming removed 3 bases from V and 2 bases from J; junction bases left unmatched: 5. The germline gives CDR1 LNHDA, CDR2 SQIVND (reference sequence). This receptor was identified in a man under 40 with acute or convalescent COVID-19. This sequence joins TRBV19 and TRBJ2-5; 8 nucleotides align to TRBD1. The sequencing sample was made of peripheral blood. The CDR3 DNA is TGTGCCAGTAGTATCCGGGACAGGAAACAAGAGACCCAGTACTTC. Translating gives CASSIRDRKQETQYF.